The 18 T cell receptor beta chains below were found in one sample sequenced in a study of cytomegalovirus exposure and HLA in healthy donors. The PCR made use of 60 Vbeta and 13 Jbeta primers. The method was immunoSEQ multiplex PCR; TCRdb's version includes in-frame clones alone and lacks a portion of them. Listed are more than 70,000 clones; under 1.5% falls within the top ten. Material for sequencing was PBMCs. Receptors were obtained from a woman aged 60-70 years in good health and CMV-seronegative.

This sequence joins TRBV19 and TRBJ1-2; a weak D match, TRBD1 (6 bases). The germline V gene encodes CDR1 LNHDA and CDR2 SQIVND (reference sequence). With 9 bases removed from V and 1 base from J, the gap between germline ends came to 15 bases. This CDR3 region has 14 residues. CDR3 sequence reads: CASGGTGINYGYTF. The CDR3 DNA follows: TGTGCCAGCGGAGGTACAGGGATTAACTATGGCTACACCTTC.

The CDR3 DNA reads as TGTGCCTGGAGGCAAGGACAGGGAGTATCTGGGGCCAACGTCCTGACTTTC. Its protein product is CAWRQGQGVSGANVLTF. V and J are TRBV30 and TRBJ2-6; 8 bases fit TRBD1. V lost 3 bases, J lost 1 base, and 8 bases stayed unmatched. The CDR3 has 17 amino acids. Germline V lookup: CDR1 GTSNPN, CDR2 SVGIG (reference sequence).

The chain employs TRBV9 and TRBJ2-2; TRBD1 matches at 12 bases. Germline V CDR1 and CDR2: SGDLS, YYNGEE. CDR3 length: 17 residues. V shed 3 bases and J 4 bases; nucleotides not matched to a gene: 7. In DNA, the CDR3 is TGTGCCAGCAGCGCCCTGGGACAGGGGGCGACCACCGGGGAGCTGTTTTTT. Translating gives CASSALGQGATTGELFF.

The CDR3 reads CASSMQGAYGNTEAFF. The CDR3 region has the DNA TGTGCCAGTAGTATGCAGGGGGCTTACGGGAACACTGAAGCTTTCTTT. V usage is TRBV19 and J usage is TRBJ1-1; 8 bases agree with TRBD1. CDR1 and CDR2 (germline): LNHDA, SQIVND (reference sequence). V dropped 3 bases and J dropped 1; count of bases not matched to a gene: 7. This CDR3 spans 16 amino acids.

The chain couples TRBV20-1 to TRBJ2-5; the D gene is possibly TRBD2 (6 bases). CDR3 length: 11 amino acids. Germline-derived CDR1 and CDR2 are DFQATT and SNEGSKA (reference sequence). The CDR3 nucleotides read TGCAGCCCGGGACTTCAAGAGACCCAGTACTTC. Its protein product is CSPGLQETQYF.

V gene TRBV4-1 combines with J gene TRBJ1-5; TRBD1 aligns across 7 bases. The CDR3 totals 16 residues. J gave up 0 bases and V 4 bases, and 6 bases lay outside the gene matches. The germline CDR1 and CDR2 sequences are MGHRA and YSYEKL. The CDR3 coding sequence is TGCGCCAGCAGCCGGAATACAGGGGATAGCAATCAGCCCCAGCATTTT. It yields the protein CASSRNTGDSNQPQHF.

J is TRBJ2-5 and V is TRBV20-1, with 8 bases fitting TRBD1. The germline CDR1 and CDR2 sequences are DFQATT and SNEGSKA (reference sequence). The CDR3 runs to 11 residues. The DNA for the CDR3 is TGCAGCCGGGACAGGCAAGAGACCCAGTACTTC. As protein: CSRDRQETQYF.

This rearrangement joins TRBV7-9 to TRBJ2-3; 10 bases agree with TRBD2. The CDR3 is 15 amino acids. After removal of 3 bases from V and 3 bases from J, the junction contained 3 bases not matched to a gene. Germline V gives CDR1 SEHNR, CDR2 FQNEAQ (reference sequence). The CDR3 spells CASSFPSGSTDTQYF. For the CDR3, the DNA is TGTGCCAGCAGCTTCCCTAGCGGGAGTACAGATACGCAGTATTTT.

The gene calls are TRBV4-1 and TRBJ2-7, with D uncertain. The CDR3 has 13 residues. Germline values: CDR1 MGHRA, CDR2 YSYEKL. V lost 0 bases to trimming and J lost 3 bases, with 6 bases between them. CDR3 sequence: CASSQEINYEQYF. CDR3 DNA: TGCGCCAGCAGCCAAGAAATAAACTACGAGCAGTACTTC.

The chain carries TRBV4-2 and TRBJ1-2; tentative D call: TRBD1 (6 bases). The CDR3 length is 15 residues. In germline, CDR1 is LGHNA, CDR2 YNFKEQ. Between the trimmed V and J ends, which lost 1 base and 1 base, there was a span of 10 bases. CDR3 sequence: CASSQGTAINYGYTF. CDR3 nucleotide sequence: TGTGCCAGCAGCCAAGGGACAGCTATTAACTATGGCTACACCTTC.

This chain connects TRBV29-1 to TRBJ2-1, with D possibly matching TRBD2 (5 bases). The CDR3 is 14 residues long. Germline assignment: CDR1 SQVTM and CDR2 ANQGSEA. Between the trimmed V and J ends, which lost 7 bases and 3 bases, there was a span of 16 bases. CDR3 region: CSASGSGDYNEQFF. The CDR3 DNA sequence: TGCAGCGCTTCGGGTTCCGGGGACTACAATGAGCAGTTCTTC.

V is TRBV19 and J is TRBJ2-1; D might be TRBD2 (5 bases). The germline gives CDR1 LNHDA, CDR2 SQIVND (reference sequence). V lost 3 bases and J 5 bases, leaving 8 bases between the germline ends. The CDR3 runs to 13 residues. For the CDR3, the DNA is TGTGCCAGTAGTATCGGGATAGACAATGAGCAGTTCTTC. Translated: CASSIGIDNEQFF.

V and J are TRBV7-9 and TRBJ1-4; D is possibly TRBD1 (5 bases). The ends were cut back, 1 base at V and 3 bases at J, with 15 bases in the middle. Germline V gives CDR1 SEHNR, CDR2 FQNEAQ (reference sequence). This CDR3 comprises 17 residues. The CDR3 reads CASSLESWGRPNEKLFF. The CDR3 DNA reads TGTGCCAGCAGCTTAGAATCTTGGGGCAGGCCTAATGAAAAACTGTTTTTT.

The chain joins TRBV2 to TRBJ2-5, with TRBD2 identical over 7 bases. The V and J ends lost 5 bases and 4 bases, in that order; junction bases with no gene match: 7. Per the germline V gene, CDR1 is SNHLY and CDR2 is FYNNEI. This CDR3 spans 14 amino acids. The CDR3 DNA is TGTGCCAGCAGTCGGACTAGTCTGTTAGAGACCCAGTACTTC. It is translated as CASSRTSLLETQYF.

The chain has TRBV28 and TRBJ1-1; 8 nucleotides align to TRBD1. J lost 4 bases, V lost 3 bases, and 7 bases had no gene match. Germline V gene lookup returns CDR1 MDHEN and CDR2 SYDVKM. The CDR3 length is 15 residues. CDR3 nucleotide sequence: TGTGCCAGCAGTTTTTTATACAGGGGGGCCACTGAAGCTTTCTTT. Protein product: CASSFLYRGATEAFF.

The chain combines TRBV6-1 with TRBJ2-7, with 7 positions matching TRBD2. V was clipped by 6 bases and J by 7 bases; unmatched bases: 15. This CDR3 spans 15 amino acids. The V gene's germline CDR1 is MNHNS and CDR2 SASEGT. In nucleotides, the CDR3 is TGTGCCAGCAGCTACCCTAGCGGACCCTCGGGGGAGCAGTACTTC. Translated: CASSYPSGPSGEQYF.

In the case of this clone: Because the CDR3's place on the DNA is in doubt, the DNA is left out and the CDR3 is given as listed by TCRdb. The chain uses TRBV27 and TRBJ2-3; TRBD2 is the table's D call, not checked against the DNA. Germline CDR1 and CDR2: MNHEY and SMNVEV (reference sequence). The CDR3 adds up to 13 amino acids, both ends counted. Here the CDR3 reads CASSFGSGDTQYF.

The CDR3 sequence: CASRRGSFQAFF. CDR3 nucleotide sequence: TGTGCCAGCCGCCGGGGGTCCTTCCAAGCTTTCTTT. This chain uses TRBV7-9 with TRBJ1-1; D perhaps matches TRBD1 (5 bases). Germline CDR1 is SEHNR and CDR2 is FQNEAQ (reference sequence). The length of the CDR3 is 12 residues. With 8 bases removed from V and 9 bases from J, the gap between germline ends came to 16 bases. Based on the CDR3 plus reference TRBV7-9 and TRBJ1-1, the full variable domain is DTGVSQNPRHKITKRGQNVTFRCDPISEHNRLYWYRQTLGQGPEFLTYFQNEAQLEKSRLLSDRFSAERPKGSFSTLEIQRTEQGDSAMYLCASRRGSFQAFFGQGTRLTVV.